The 16 T cell receptor beta chains below all came from one sample that was sequenced in a study of cytomegalovirus exposure and HLA in healthy donors. A multiplex PCR was run with 60 Vbeta primers and 13 Jbeta primers. Clones were sequenced by immunoSEQ multiplex PCR, and TCRdb holds only the in-frame ones, with some missing. The table lists about 110,000 clones, about 70% of them singletons. The source material was PBMCs. All receptors come from a man aged 50 to 60 in good health and CMV-seropositive.

This clone has a handful of counts. This sequence joins TRBV13 and TRBJ1-3, with D hard to call. The V end was cut by 6 bases, the J end by 0 bases, with 6 bases between. The germline CDR1 and CDR2 sequences are PRHDT and FYEKMQ (reference sequence). The CDR3 length is 13 residues. The CDR3 region is CASRSNSGNTIYF. In DNA, the CDR3 is TGTGCCAGCAGGTCCAACTCTGGAAACACCATATATTTT.

This chain links TRBV2 with TRBJ2-5, with a tentative D call TRBD1 (6 bases). The germline CDR1 and CDR2 sequences are SNHLY and FYNNEI. The CDR3 contains 14 residues. Trimming took 6 bases from V and 9 from J, leaving 20 bases between them. This CDR3 reads CASSLATGYEAQYF. DNA of the CDR3: TGTGCCAGCAGCCTGGCCACAGGGTACGAAGCCCAGTACTTC.

The chain employs TRBV25-1 and TRBJ2-1; 7 bases are a match to TRBD2. The CDR3 runs to 15 residues. Germline CDR1 is MGHDK and CDR2 is SYGVNS. V shed 0 bases and J 4 bases; nucleotides not matched to a gene: 3. For the CDR3, the DNA is TGTGCCAGCAGTGAATATAGCGGGCGTTACAATGAGCAGTTCTTC. Translating it yields CASSEYSGRYNEQFF.

The rearrangement uses TRBV5-3 and TRBJ2-7, with D uncertain. TRBV5-3 is an ORF, with its function uncertain. The V end was cut by 6 bases, the J end by 5 bases, with 12 bases between. The length of the CDR3 is 12 residues. In nucleotides, the CDR3 is TGTGCCAGAAAATTAGAAAGCCACGAGCAGTACTTC. It codes for CARKLESHEQYF.

The chain combines TRBV2 with TRBJ2-5; 7 bases agree with TRBD1. Germline CDR1 and CDR2: SNHLY and FYNNEI. The CDR3 is made up of 13 amino acids. With 6 bases clipped from V and 4 bases from J, the junction kept 5 bases outside the gene matches. The CDR3 here is CASRTDRRETQYF. CDR3 DNA: TGTGCCAGCAGGACGGACAGGAGAGAGACCCAGTACTTC.

This clone was seen a handful of times. The gene calls are TRBV18 and TRBJ2-5, with 10 nucleotides matching TRBD1. The CDR3 is made up of 15 amino acids. Trimming took 2 bases from V and 5 from J; bases not matched to a gene: 5. Germline V CDR1 and CDR2: KGHSH, LQKENI. This chain's CDR3 is CASSPETGGDETQYF. The CDR3 DNA reads as TGTGCCAGCTCACCAGAGACAGGGGGCGATGAGACCCAGTACTTC. The full variable domain, rest sourced from reference TRBV18 and TRBJ2-5, is NAGVMQNPRHLVRRRGQEARLRCSPMKGHSHVYWYRQLPEEGLKFMVYLQKENIIDESGMPKERFSAEFPKEGPSILRIQQVVRGDSAAYFCASSPETGGDETQYFGPGTRLLVL.

The V and J genes are TRBV9 and TRBJ1-3; maybe TRBD1 (5 bases). This CDR3 has 13 amino acids. Trimming left V 8 bases short and J 7 bases short, with 16 bases between. Germline V gives CDR1 SGDLS, CDR2 YYNGEE. The CDR3 region has the DNA TGTGCCAGTTCAGGGAGGGTTTCGAACACCATATATTTT. Translated, it gives CASSGRVSNTIYF.

The chain recombines TRBV9 with TRBJ2-1, with TRBD2 identical over 7 bases. V lost 6 bases and J lost 4; bases outside the gene matches: 13. CDR3 size: 16 residues. Per germline, CDR1 SGDLS and CDR2 YYNGEE. The CDR3 sequence is CASTLVSGRSYNEQFF. In nucleotides, the CDR3 is TGTGCCAGCACCCTCGTTAGCGGGCGGTCTTACAATGAGCAGTTCTTC.

As concerns this clone: Other nucleotide sequences from this sample produce the same CDR3. The chain recombines TRBV7-3 with TRBJ2-3; 7 bases match TRBD1. J was trimmed by 6 bases and V by 5 bases; bases with no gene match: 5. Germline V lookup: CDR1 SGHTA, CDR2 FQGTGA. The CDR3 is made up of 13 amino acids. The CDR3 DNA reads TGTGCCAGCAGCCCCGACAGGGTGGATACGCAGTATTTT. Translation: CASSPDRVDTQYF.

This clone came up a few times. V and J are TRBV6-5 and TRBJ1-4; 8 nucleotides line up with TRBD1. Germline lookup yields CDR1 MNHEY and CDR2 SVGAGI. This CDR3 is built from 14 residues. V was pared by 4 bases and J by 8 bases, with 6 bases of the junction left unmatched. CDR3 nucleotides: TGTGCCAGCAGTTCCCGACAGGGGCGCGAAAAACTGTTTTTT. Its protein product is CASSSRQGREKLFF.

The chain recombines TRBV5-1 with TRBJ2-5; D may be TRBD2 (5 bases). The CDR3 runs to 16 residues. Per the germline V gene, CDR1 is SGHRS and CDR2 is YFSETQ. Trimming pared 3 bases from V and 4 bases from J, leaving 19 bases between. This CDR3 is CASSSSPLEGAETQYF. The CDR3 DNA follows: TGCGCCAGCAGCTCGTCCCCTTTAGAGGGAGCAGAGACCCAGTACTTC.

The CDR3 protein is CASSLVTGDGNYGYTF. CDR3 DNA: TGTGCCAGCAGCCTAGTGACTGGAGACGGTAACTATGGCTACACCTTC. V and J are TRBV5-5 and TRBJ1-2; D call uncertain. Trimming removed 4 bases from V and 1 base from J, with 17 bases in between. CDR3 length: 16 amino acids. The germline gives CDR1 SGHKS, CDR2 YYEKEE (reference sequence).

This clone was counted a few times. The V and J genes are TRBV5-5 and TRBJ1-1; 7 nucleotides align to TRBD1. The CDR3 is 14 residues long. V gave up 3 bases and J gave up 1 base; unmatched junction bases: 3. The germline gives CDR1 SGHKS, CDR2 YYEKEE (reference sequence). The CDR3: CASSWGTENTEAFF. The DNA for the CDR3 is TGTGCCAGCAGCTGGGGGACAGAGAACACTGAAGCTTTCTTT. Full variable domain (remainder filled in from reference TRBV5-5 and TRBJ1-1): DAGVTQSPTHLIKTRGQQVTLRCSPISGHKSVSWYQQVLGQGPQFIFQYYEKEERGRGNFPDRFSARQFPNYSSELNVNALLLGDSALYLCASSWGTENTEAFFGQGTRLTVV.

V gene TRBV7-2 combines with J gene TRBJ2-5, with 7 bases lining up with TRBD1. The junction had 18 bases not matched to a gene; V was cut back by 6 bases and J by 5 bases. Germline CDR1 and CDR2: SGHTA and FQGNSA. CDR3 length equals 17 residues. Written as DNA, the CDR3 is TGTGCCAGCAGTCAAACAGGGGACAATAAGTCGGGCGAGACCCAGTACTTC. Its translation: CASSQTGDNKSGETQYF. Full variable domain (outside the CDR3, taken from reference TRBV7-2 and TRBJ2-5): GAGVSQSPSNKVTEKGKDVELRCDPISGHTALYWYRQSLGQGLEFLIYFQGNSAPDKSGLPSDRFSAERTGGSVSTLTIQRTQQEDSAVYLCASSQTGDNKSGETQYFGPGTRLLVL.

The chain employs TRBV19 and TRBJ1-2; the D gene is possibly TRBD1 (6 bases). Per the germline V gene, CDR1 is LNHDA and CDR2 is SQIVND (reference sequence). The CDR3 runs to 13 residues. V dropped 7 bases and J dropped 6 bases, with 15 bases sitting between them. The CDR3 loop reads CASNGGGADGYTF. In DNA form, the CDR3 reads TGTGCCAGTAATGGAGGGGGGGCGGATGGCTACACCTTC.

The V gene is TRBV5-1, the J gene TRBJ1-5, with D possibly TRBD1 on 5 matching bases. Germline V gene lookup returns CDR1 SGHRS and CDR2 YFSETQ. This CDR3 is 14 amino acids long. V was shortened by 1 base and J by 5 bases, with 10 bases between the two germline ends. The CDR3 reads CASSLTGGDQPQHF. CDR3 DNA: TGCGCCAGCAGCTTGACAGGAGGGGATCAGCCCCAGCATTTT.